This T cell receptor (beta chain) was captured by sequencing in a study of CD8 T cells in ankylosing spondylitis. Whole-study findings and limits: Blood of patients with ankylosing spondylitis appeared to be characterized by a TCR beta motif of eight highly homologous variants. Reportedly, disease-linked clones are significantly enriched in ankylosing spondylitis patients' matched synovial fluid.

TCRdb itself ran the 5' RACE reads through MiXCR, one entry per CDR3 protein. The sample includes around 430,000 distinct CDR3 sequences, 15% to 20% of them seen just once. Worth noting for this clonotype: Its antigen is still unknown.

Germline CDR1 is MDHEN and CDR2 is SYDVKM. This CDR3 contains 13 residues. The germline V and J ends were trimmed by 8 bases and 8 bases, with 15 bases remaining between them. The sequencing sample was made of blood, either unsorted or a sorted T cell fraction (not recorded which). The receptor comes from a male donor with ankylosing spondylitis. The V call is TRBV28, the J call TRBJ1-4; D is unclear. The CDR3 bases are TGTGCCAGCTGCGAAATTATGAAAGAAAAACTGTTTTTT. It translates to CASCEIMKEKLFF. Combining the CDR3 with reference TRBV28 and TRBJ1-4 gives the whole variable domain DVKVTQSSRYLVKRTGEKVFLECVQDMDHENMFWYRQDPGLGLRLIYFSYDVKMKEKGDIPEGYSVSREKKERFSLILESASTNQTSMYLCASCEIMKEKLFFGSGTQLSVL.